These 10 T cell receptor beta chains share one sample of origin, sequenced in a study of T cells in Graves' hyperthyroidism and ophthalmopathy. Amplified TCR beta CDR3 regions came from RNA transcripts. An initial round of RT-PCR targeting the TCR CDR3 relied on the HTBI primer set. TCRdb re-called the multiplex PCR reads with MiXCR, one entry per CDR3 protein. The table has roughly 570,000 distinct CDR3 sequences, 15% to 18% seen once. The specimen was blood. These receptors all come from a woman under 40 with Graves' hyperthyroidism.

The V call is TRBV29-1, the J call TRBJ2-7; D call uncertain. CDR3 length: 13 amino acids. CDR1 is SQVTM, CDR2 ANQGSEA, per germline. V lost 4 bases, J lost 1 base, and 11 bases lay in between. The CDR3 DNA is TGCAGCGTTGTTCCGGACGTGTCCTACGAGCAGTACTTC. Encoded protein: CSVVPDVSYEQYF.

This clonotype was counted ten times or more. The chain employs TRBV28 and TRBJ2-7, with 10 bases that match TRBD1. V lost 5 bases, J lost 3 bases, and 7 bases stayed unmatched. This CDR3 has 15 residues. Germline CDR1 MDHEN, CDR2 SYDVKM. In DNA form, the CDR3 reads TGTGCCAGCAGTGGGAGGACAGGGGGAATCTACGAGCAGTACTTC. It yields the protein CASSGRTGGIYEQYF.

This clonotype occurred many times. V and J are TRBV12-3 or TRBV12-4 and TRBJ2-1; TRBD2 aligns across 7 bases. The CDR3 has 15 residues. J gave up 3 bases and V 6 bases, and 8 bases lay outside the gene matches. The CDR3 reads CASSPRERGYNEQFF. CDR3 nucleotide sequence: TGTGCCAGCAGCCCGCGGGAGAGGGGCTACAATGAGCAGTTCTTC.

In this sample, this clonotype turned up many times. The chain links TRBV4-1 to TRBJ2-7; tentative D call: TRBD2 (6 bases). Germline CDR1 MGHRA, CDR2 YSYEKL. V was cut by 1 base and J by 0 bases, with 7 bases left in between. The CDR3 is made up of 14 amino acids. CDR3 loop: CASSQGTTSYEQYF. CDR3 nucleotide sequence: TGCGCCAGCAGCCAAGGGACTACCTCCTACGAGCAGTACTTC.

This clonotype appeared many times. Relative to the germline gene, one junction end is altered; a read error may explain this. CDR3 in DNA: TGTGCCAGCAGTGAAGCGCCCTACCAAGAGCAGTCCTTC. Amino acid sequence: CASSEAPYQEQSF. The chain uses TRBV2 and TRBJ2-1; D call uncertain. There are 13 residues in the CDR3. In germline, CDR1 is SNHLY, CDR2 FYNNEI.

This clonotype was picked up many times. The CDR3 DNA sequence: TGTGCCAGCGGGACAGGCCGAATCTACGAGCAGTACTTC. Residues: CASGTGRIYEQYF. This chain links TRBV6-8 with TRBJ2-7; 8 nucleotides align to TRBD1. Germline V gene sequence: CDR1 MNHGY, CDR2 SAAAGT. The CDR3 has 13 residues. Unmatched junction bases numbered 6, after V lost 8 bases and J lost 3 bases.

The genes are TRBV18 and TRBJ2-6; 7 positions agree with TRBD1. Germline V gene lookup returns CDR1 KGHSH and CDR2 LQKENI. The CDR3 is 17 residues long. Germline trimming cut 4 bases from V and 1 base from J; bases unmatched to any gene: 7. The CDR3 loop is CASSQDRRSSGANVLTF. The DNA for the CDR3 is TGTGCCAGCTCACAGGACAGGCGGTCGTCTGGGGCCAACGTCCTGACTTTC.

V usage is TRBV6-1 and J usage is TRBJ2-5, with TRBD1 matching over 10 bases. This CDR3 region has 14 residues. The ends lost 4 bases at V and 5 bases at J; junction bases unmatched: 4. The germline V gene has CDR1 MNHNS and CDR2 SASEGT. DNA for the CDR3: TGTGCCAGCAGTGGGGGACAGGGGCTTGAGACCCAGTACTTC. This encodes CASSGGQGLETQYF.

Only a few counts were recorded for this clonotype. This chain joins TRBV28 and TRBJ1-3; 9 bases align to TRBD1. The germline gives CDR1 MDHEN, CDR2 SYDVKM. Trimming took 7 bases from V and 8 from J; bases not matched to a gene: 3. The CDR3 length is 12 residues. The CDR3 nucleotides are TGTGCCAGCAACGACAGGGGGGACACCATATATTTT. Translating gives CASNDRGDTIYF.

This clonotype was counted at least ten times. The chain carries TRBV10-3 and TRBJ2-2; 7 positions match TRBD2. Germline CDR1 and CDR2: ENHRY and SYGVKD. The trim removed 6 bases at V and 0 bases at J, leaving 4 bases unmatched. The CDR3 length is 15 residues. CDR3 in amino acids: CAIRTSTANTGELFF. The CDR3, as DNA: TGTGCCATCAGGACTAGCACCGCGAACACCGGGGAGCTGTTTTTT.